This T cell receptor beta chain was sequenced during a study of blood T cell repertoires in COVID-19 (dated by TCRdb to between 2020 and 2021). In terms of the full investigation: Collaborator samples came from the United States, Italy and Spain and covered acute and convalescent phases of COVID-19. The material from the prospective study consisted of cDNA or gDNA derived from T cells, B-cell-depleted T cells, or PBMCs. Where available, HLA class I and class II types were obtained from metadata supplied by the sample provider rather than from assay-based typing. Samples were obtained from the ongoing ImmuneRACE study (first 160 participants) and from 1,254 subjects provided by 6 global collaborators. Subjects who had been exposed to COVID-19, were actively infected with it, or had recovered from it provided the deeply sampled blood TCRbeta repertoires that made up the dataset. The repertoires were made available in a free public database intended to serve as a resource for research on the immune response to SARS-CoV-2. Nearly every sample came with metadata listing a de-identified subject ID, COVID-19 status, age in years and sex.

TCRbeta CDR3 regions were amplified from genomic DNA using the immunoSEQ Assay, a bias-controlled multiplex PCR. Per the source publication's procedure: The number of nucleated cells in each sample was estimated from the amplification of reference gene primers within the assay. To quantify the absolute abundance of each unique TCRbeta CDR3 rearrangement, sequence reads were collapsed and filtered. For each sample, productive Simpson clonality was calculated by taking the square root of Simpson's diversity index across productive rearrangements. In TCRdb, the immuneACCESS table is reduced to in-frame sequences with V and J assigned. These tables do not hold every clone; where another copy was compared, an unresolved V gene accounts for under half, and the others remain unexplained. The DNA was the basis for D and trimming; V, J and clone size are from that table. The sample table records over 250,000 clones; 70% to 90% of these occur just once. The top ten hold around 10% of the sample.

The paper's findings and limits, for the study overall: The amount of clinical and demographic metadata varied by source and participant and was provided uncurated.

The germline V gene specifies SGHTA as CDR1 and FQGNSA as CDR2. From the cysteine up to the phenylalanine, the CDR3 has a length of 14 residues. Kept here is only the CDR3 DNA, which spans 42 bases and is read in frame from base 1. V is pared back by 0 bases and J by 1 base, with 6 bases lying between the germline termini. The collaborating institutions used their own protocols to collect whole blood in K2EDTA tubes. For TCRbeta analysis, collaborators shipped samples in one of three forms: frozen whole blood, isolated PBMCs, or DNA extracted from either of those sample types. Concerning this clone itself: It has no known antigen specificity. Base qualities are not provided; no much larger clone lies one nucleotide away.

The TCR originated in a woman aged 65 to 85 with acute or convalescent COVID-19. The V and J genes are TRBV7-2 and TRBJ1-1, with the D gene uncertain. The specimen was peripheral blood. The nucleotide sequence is TGTGCCAGCAGCTTAGCACGAGGGAACACTGAAGCTTTCTTT. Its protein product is CASSLARGNTEAFF.